This T cell receptor (beta chain) was observed in a study of blood T cell repertoires in COVID-19. Data came from immunoSEQ multiplex PCR; TCRdb stores just in-frame clones and leaves some out. The sample holds around 150,000 clones, about four fifths seen once. This CDR3 has 15 amino acids. The ends lost 5 bases at V and 4 bases at J; junction bases unmatched: 7. Germline loops: CDR1 SGHNT, CDR2 YYREEE (reference sequence). The receptor comes from a man aged 45-65 years who had recovered from COVID-19. The material sequenced was PBMCs or T cells enriched from blood (not recorded which). The chain links TRBV5-4 to TRBJ1-1, with TRBD1 identical over 11 bases. The CDR3: CASSHKGQGGTEAFF. The CDR3 DNA follows: TGTGCCAGCAGTCACAAGGGACAGGGGGGCACTGAAGCTTTCTTT.